The sample holds one count of the clone carrying this TCR beta chain. This specimen belongs to a study of blood T cell repertoires in COVID-19. Per the original data handling: Amplification from reference gene primers served as the basis for estimated nucleated cell counts. Produced via immunoSEQ multiplex PCR; TCRdb's table is partial and in-frame only. V and J calls and clone size come straight from that table; D and trimming were deduced from the DNA. The sample carries some 290,000 clones, around 90% recorded once. Germline values: CDR1 MDHEN, CDR2 SYDVKM. The CDR3 loop spans 14 amino acids. After removal of 8 bases from V and 7 bases from J, the junction contained 12 bases not matched to a gene.

The sequence derives from a woman aged 45-65 years who had recovered from COVID-19. The chain has TRBV28 and TRBJ2-5; 8 bases fit TRBD2. Material for sequencing was peripheral blood. CDR3 bases: TGTGCCAGCGGGGGCGGGGGGAGAAATCCGACCCAGTACTTC. The encoded protein is CASGGGGRNPTQYF.